This T cell receptor (beta chain) was identified during a study of T cells after yellow fever vaccination. Worth noting for this clonotype: Its specificity is not known.

V was shortened by 10 bases and J by 0 bases, with 15 bases between the two germline ends. This CDR3 spans 15 amino acids. Germline V lookup: CDR1 ENHRY, CDR2 SYGVKD. UMIs were added to TCR cDNA along with a universal primer site when it was made by 5'RACE template switching. MiXCR, run by TCRdb on the 5' RACE reads, gives a single entry per CDR3 protein. The sample lists 120,000 or so distinct CDR3 sequences, roughly 15% seen once, with about 42% in the top ten. Study-wide findings and caveats: Repertoires obtained by FACS sorting could include abundant clonotypes that entered as contaminants from the bulk population.

Sequencing was performed on CD8+ T cells sorted from PBMCs, taken 5 days after the yellow fever booster vaccination. The TCR sequence derives from a man aged 18 to 35 who received the YFV17D yellow fever vaccine. The V and J genes are TRBV10-3 and TRBJ1-4; a possible D gene is TRBD1 (5 bases). CDR3 region: CATNSGETTNEKLFF. In nucleotides, the CDR3 is TGTGCCACTAACTCGGGGGAAACAACTAATGAAAAACTGTTTTTT.